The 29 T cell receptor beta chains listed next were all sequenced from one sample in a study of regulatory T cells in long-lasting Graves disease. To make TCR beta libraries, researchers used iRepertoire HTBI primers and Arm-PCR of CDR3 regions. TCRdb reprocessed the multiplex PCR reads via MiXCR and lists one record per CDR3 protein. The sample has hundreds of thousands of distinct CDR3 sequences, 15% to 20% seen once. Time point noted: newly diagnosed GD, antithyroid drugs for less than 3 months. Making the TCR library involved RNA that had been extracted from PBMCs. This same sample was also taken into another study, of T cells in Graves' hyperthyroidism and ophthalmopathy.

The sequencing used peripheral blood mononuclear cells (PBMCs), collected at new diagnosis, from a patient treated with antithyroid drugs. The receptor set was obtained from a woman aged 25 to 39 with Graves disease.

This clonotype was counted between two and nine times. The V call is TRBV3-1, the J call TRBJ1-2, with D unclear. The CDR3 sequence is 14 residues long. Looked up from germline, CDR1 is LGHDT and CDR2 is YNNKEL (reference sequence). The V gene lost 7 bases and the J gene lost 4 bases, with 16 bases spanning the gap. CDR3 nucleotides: TGTGCCAGCATGAGGGCAGGTGGAGGCTATGGCTACACCTTC. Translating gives CASMRAGGGYGYTF.

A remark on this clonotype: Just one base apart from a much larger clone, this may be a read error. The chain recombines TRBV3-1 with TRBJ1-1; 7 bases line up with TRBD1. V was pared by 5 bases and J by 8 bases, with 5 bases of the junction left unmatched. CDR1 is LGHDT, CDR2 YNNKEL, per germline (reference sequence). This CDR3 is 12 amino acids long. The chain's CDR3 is CASSKSDREAFF. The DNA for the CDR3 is TGTGCCAGCAGCAAGTCGGACAGGGAAGCTTTCTTT.

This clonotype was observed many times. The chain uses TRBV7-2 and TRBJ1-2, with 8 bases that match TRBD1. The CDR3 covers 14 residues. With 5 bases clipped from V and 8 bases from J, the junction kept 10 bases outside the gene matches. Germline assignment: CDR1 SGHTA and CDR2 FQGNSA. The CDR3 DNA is TGTGCCAGCAGCCTAAAGGGACAGGCCCAAGGCTACACCTTC. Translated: CASSLKGQAQGYTF.

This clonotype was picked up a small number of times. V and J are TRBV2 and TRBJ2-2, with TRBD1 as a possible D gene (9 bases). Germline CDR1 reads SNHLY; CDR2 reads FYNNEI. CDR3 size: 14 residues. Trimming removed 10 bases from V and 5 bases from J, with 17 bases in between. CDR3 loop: CATTGGGGTGELFF. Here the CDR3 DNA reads TGTGCCACCACAGGGGGCGGGGGGACCGGGGAGCTGTTTTTT.

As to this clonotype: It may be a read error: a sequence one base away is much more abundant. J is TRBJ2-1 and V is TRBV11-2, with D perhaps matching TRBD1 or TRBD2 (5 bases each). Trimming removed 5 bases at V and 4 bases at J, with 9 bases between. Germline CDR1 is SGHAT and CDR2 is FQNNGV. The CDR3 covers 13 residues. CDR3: CASSRGIYNEQFF. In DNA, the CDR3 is TGTGCCAGCAGCCGGGGCATTTACAATGAGCAGTTCTTC.

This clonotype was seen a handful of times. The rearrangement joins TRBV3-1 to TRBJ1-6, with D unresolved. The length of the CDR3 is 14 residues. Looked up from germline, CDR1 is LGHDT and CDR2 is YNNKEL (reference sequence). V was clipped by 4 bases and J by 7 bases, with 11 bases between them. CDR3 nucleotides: TGTGCCAGCAGCCCTGACGAGGGAAATTCACCCCTCCACTTT. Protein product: CASSPDEGNSPLHF.

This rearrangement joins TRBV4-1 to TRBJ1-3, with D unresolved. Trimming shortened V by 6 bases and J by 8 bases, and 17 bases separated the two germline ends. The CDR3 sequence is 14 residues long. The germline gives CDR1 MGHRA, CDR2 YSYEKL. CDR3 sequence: CASRPDAVADTIYF. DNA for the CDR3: TGCGCCAGCAGACCAGACGCGGTAGCAGACACCATATATTTT.

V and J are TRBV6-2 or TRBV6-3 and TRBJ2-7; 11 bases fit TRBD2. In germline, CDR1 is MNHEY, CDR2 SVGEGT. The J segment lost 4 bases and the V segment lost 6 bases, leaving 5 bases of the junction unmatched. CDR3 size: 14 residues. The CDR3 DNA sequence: TGTGCCAGCAGGAAGACTAGCGGGGTTTACGAGCAGTACTTC. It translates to CASRKTSGVYEQYF.

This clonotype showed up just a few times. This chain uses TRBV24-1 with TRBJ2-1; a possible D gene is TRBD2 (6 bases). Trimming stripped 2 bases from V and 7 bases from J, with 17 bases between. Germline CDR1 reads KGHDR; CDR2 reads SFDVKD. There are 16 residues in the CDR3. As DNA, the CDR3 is TGTGCCACCAGTGATTCCCGGAGGGCACGAATAAATGAGCAGTTCTTC. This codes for CATSDSRRARINEQFF.

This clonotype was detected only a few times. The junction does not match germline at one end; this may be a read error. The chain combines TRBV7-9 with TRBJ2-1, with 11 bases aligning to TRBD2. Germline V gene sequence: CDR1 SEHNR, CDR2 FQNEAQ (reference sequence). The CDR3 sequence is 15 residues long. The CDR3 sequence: CSSSLGLAEYNEQFF. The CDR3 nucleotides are TGTTCCAGCAGCCTGGGACTAGCGGAATACAATGAGCAGTTCTTC.

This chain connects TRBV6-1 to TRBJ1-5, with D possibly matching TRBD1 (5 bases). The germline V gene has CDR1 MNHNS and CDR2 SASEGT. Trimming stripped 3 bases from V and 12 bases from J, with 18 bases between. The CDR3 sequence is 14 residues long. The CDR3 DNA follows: TGTGCCAGCAGTGATCTCGGGACCCATGACTACCAGCATTTT. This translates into CASSDLGTHDYQHF.

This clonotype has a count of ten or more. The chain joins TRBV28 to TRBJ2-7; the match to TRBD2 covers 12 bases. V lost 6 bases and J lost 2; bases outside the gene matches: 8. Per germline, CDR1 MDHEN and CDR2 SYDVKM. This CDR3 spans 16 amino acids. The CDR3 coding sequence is TGTGCCAGCAGGCCAAAGACTAGCGGGAGAACCTACGAGCAGTACTTC. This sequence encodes CASRPKTSGRTYEQYF. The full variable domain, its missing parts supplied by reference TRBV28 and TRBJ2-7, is DVKVTQSSRYLVKRTGEKVFLECVQDMDHENMFWYRQDPGLGLRLIYFSYDVKMKEKGDIPEGYSVSREKKERFSLILESASTNQTSMYLCASRPKTSGRTYEQYFGPGTRLTVT.

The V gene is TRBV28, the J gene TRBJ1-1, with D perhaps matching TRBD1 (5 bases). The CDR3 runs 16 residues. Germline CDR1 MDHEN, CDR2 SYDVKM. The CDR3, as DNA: TGTACTCTAGCCCCCACGGCCCGGGGCAGGGCCACTGAAGCTTTCTTT. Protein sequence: CTLAPTARGRATEAFF.

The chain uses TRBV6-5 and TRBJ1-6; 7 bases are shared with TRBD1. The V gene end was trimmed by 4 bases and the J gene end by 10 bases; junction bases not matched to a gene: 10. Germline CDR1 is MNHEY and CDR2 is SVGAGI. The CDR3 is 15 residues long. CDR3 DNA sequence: TGTGCCAGCAGTTTGAAAGACAGGGTAGGATCACCCCTCCACTTT. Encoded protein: CASSLKDRVGSPLHF.

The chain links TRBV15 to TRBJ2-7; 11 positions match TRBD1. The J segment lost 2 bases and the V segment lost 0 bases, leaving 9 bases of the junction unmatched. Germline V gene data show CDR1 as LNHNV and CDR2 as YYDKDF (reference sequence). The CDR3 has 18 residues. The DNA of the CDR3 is TGTGCCACCAGCAGAGATTGGCGGGGACAGGGGGGTACCTACGAGCAGTACTTC. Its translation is CATSRDWRGQGGTYEQYF.

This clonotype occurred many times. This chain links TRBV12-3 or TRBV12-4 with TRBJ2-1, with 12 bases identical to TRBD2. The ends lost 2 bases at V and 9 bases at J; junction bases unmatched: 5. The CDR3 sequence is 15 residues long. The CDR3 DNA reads TGTGCCAGCAGTTTAAGGACTAGCGGGAAAGGTGAGCAGTTCTTC. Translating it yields CASSLRTSGKGEQFF.

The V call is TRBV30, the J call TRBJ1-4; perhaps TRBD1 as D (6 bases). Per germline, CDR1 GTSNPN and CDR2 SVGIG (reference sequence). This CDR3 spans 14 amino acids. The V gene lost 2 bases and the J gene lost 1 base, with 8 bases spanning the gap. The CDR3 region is CAWSSGQTNEKLFF. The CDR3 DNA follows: TGTGCCTGGAGTTCGGGACAAACTAATGAAAAACTGTTTTTT.

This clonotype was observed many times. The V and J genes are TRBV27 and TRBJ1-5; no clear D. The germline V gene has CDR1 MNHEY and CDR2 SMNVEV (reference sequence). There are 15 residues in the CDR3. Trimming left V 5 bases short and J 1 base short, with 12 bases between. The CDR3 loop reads CASSPVVGSNQPQHF. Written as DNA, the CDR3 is TGTGCCAGCAGTCCAGTGGTAGGGAGCAATCAGCCCCAGCATTTT.

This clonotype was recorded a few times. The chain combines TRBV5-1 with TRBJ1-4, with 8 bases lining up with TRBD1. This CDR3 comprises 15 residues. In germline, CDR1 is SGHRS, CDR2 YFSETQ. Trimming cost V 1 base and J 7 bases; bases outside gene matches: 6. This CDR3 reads CASSLTGTGSEKLFF. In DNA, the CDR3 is TGCGCCAGCAGCTTGACCGGGACAGGAAGTGAAAAACTGTTTTTT.

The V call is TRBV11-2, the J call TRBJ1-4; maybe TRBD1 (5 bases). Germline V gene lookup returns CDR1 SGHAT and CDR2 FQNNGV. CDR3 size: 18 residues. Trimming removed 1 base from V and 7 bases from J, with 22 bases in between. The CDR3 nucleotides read TGTGCCAGCAGCTTAGGCCTAGGAAGGGGAAGGCGGAGTGAAAAACTGTTTTTT. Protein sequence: CASSLGLGRGRRSEKLFF.

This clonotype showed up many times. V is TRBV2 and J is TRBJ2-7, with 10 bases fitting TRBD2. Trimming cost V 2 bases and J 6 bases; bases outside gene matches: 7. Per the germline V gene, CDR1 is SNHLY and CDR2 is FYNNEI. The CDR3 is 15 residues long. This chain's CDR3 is CASSEMGLATGEQYF. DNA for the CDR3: TGTGCCAGCAGTGAAATGGGACTAGCGACGGGCGAGCAGTACTTC.

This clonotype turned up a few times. The CDR3 nucleotides read TGTGCCAGCAGCTTTATCCAGGGCATGCGCAATGAGCAGTTCTTC. This sequence encodes CASSFIQGMRNEQFF. The chain joins TRBV5-4 to TRBJ2-1; weak D call: TRBD1 (5 bases). Trimming stripped 2 bases from V and 6 bases from J, with 15 bases between. Germline V gene data show CDR1 as SGHNT and CDR2 as YYREEE (reference sequence). The CDR3 consists of 15 residues.

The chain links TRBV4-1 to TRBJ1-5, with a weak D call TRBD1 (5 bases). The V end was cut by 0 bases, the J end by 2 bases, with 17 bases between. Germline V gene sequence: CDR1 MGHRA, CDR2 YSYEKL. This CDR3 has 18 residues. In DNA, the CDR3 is TGCGCCAGCAGCCAAGATTCCCTTATATCAGGGCGCAATCAGCCCCAGCATTTT. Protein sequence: CASSQDSLISGRNQPQHF.

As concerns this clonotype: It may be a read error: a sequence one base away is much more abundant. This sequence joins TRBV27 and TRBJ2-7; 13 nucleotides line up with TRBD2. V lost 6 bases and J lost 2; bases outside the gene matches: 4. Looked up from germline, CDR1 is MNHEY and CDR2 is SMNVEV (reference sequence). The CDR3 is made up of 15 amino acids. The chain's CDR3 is CASRSGLAGTYEQYF. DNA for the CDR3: TGTGCCAGCAGATCGGGACTAGCGGGGACCTACGAGCAGTACTTC.

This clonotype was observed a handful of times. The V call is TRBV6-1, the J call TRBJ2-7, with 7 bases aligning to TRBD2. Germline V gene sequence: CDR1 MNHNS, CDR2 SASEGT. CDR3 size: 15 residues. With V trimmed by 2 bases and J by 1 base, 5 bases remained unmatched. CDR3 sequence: CASSEIGGGSYEQYF. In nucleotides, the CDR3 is TGTGCCAGCAGTGAAATCGGGGGAGGGTCCTACGAGCAGTACTTC.

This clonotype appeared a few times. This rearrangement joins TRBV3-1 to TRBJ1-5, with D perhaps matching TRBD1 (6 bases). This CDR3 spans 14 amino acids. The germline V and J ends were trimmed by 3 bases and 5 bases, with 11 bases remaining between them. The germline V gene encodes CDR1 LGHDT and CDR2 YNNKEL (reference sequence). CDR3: CASSHSAGDQPQHF. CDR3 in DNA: TGTGCCAGCAGCCATTCCGCAGGGGATCAGCCCCAGCATTTT.

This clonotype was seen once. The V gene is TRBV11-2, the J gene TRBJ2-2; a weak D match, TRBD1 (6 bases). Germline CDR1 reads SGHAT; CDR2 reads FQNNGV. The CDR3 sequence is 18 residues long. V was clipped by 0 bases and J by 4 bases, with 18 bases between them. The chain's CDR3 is CASSLDGWGQGSTGELFF. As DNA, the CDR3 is TGTGCCAGCAGCTTAGACGGTTGGGGGCAGGGTTCCACCGGGGAGCTGTTTTTT.

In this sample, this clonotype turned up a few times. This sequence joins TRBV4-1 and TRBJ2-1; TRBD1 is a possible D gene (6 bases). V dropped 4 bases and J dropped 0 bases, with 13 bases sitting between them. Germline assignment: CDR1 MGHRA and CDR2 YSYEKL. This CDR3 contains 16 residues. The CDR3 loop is CASSPGAYSSYNEQFF. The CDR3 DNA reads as TGCGCCAGCAGCCCAGGGGCGTACAGCTCCTACAATGAGCAGTTCTTC.

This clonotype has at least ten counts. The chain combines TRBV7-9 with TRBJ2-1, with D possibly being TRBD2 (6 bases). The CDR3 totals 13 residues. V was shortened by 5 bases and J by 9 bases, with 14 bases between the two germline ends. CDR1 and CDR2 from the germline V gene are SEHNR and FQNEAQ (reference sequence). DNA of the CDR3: TGTGCCAGCAGCACGGGCGGGGTTGGTGAGCAGTTCTTC. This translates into CASSTGGVGEQFF.